This T cell receptor beta chain was sequenced in a study of shared clonotypes between healthy human individuals. Only in-frame clones appear in the TCRdb table, and some are missing; sequencing was by immunoSEQ multiplex PCR. The top ten hold roughly 1.4% of the sample, which has 950,000 to 1,100,000 clones, about 75% seen once. The V and J ends lost 0 bases and 11 bases respectively, with 14 bases between them. Germline CDR1 and CDR2: SGHRS and YFSETQ. This CDR3 spans 13 amino acids. This clone was found a few times. This sequence originates from a young man in good health. Sequencing was carried out using memory CD4+ T cells sorted from blood. Subset reported: CD45RA-negative fraction. The rearrangement joins TRBV5-1 to TRBJ1-1; D unclear. CDR3 bases: TGCGCCAGCAGCTTGGTAGGAGGGAACGAGGCTTTCTTT. Amino acids: CASSLVGGNEAFF.